The source of this TCR beta chain is a study of vaccination and CD4 T cells after COVID-19 (dated by TCRdb to 2021 to 2024). With respect to the entire study: Every convalescent patient had a positive nasal swab PCR test for SARS-CoV-2, with mild disease in about 9 patients and severe disease in one. The convalescent cohort comprised six males and four females, including two Hispanic individuals, seven Caucasians, two Asians and one multiracial person. Participants received two doses of either the Pfizer-BioNTech BNT162b2 vaccine (n=8) or the Moderna mRNA-1273 vaccine (n=2). Post-COVID blood samples were collected from convalescent patients a median of around 100 days after diagnosis, with a range of roughly 35 to 161 days. The time from the second vaccine dose to post-vaccine blood sampling had a median of around 72 days and ranged from roughly 13 to 241 days. Overlapping spike peptide pools from SARS-CoV-2 and from the common cold coronaviruses HCoV-NL63, HCoV-OC43 and HCoV-229E were used as culture stimuli. As controls, cultures received a CEFX viral epitope pool (the positive control), an HIV-1 Nef peptide pool (the negative control), or no peptide at all. In around 9 COVID-19 convalescent patients and a handful of infection-naive healthy vaccine recipients, researchers compared the spike-specific CD4+ TCR repertoire from before mRNA vaccination with the repertoire from after. Broad study findings and their caveats: Relatively few convalescent patients were included in the study, and early timepoints after natural infection were not analyzed. An increase in the median number of SARS-CoV-2-reactive clonotypes from 20 to 25 after infection to 35 to 40 after vaccination was observed, but the change was not found to be significant. Of the vaccine-specific clones in convalescent patients, 304 of 307, or nearly all, reacted only to SARS-CoV-2 spike and did not cross-react with common cold coronaviruses. In convalescent patients, a median roughly 87% of post-vaccine SARS-CoV-2-reactive clones were detected only after vaccination, suggesting vaccine-specific priming.

Libraries were built with PCR. DNA from cultured CD4+ T cells was subjected to TCR sequencing with the Oncomine TCR Beta short-read assay at the Johns Hopkins FTIC core. The QIAamp micro DNA kit was used to extract genomic DNA from the cultured CD4+ T cells. Oncomine TCR Beta libraries from cultured CD4+ T cells were pooled using unique dual indexes and sequenced on an Illumina iSeq 100. The study's processing was this. Non-productive sequences were filtered out, and CDR3s that did not start with C, did not end with F or W, or were shorter than 7 amino acids were discarded. Antigen-specific clonotypes were identified using the MANAFEST web application through comparison of peptide-stimulated wells with reference and other culture wells. For a clone to be called positive, the clone needed an FDR below 0.05, an odds ratio above 5, and a productive frequency above 0.1% in at least two of three replicate wells. Cross-reactive clonotypes were defined as significantly expanded in both SARS-CoV-2 spike wells and at least one common cold coronavirus spike condition. Using R version 3.6.1, CDR3 homology was evaluated through Levenshtein distances (stringdist) along with unrooted phylogenetic trees (ape). TCRdb passed the public sequencing reads through fastp at Q25 and MiXCR, retaining productive beta sequences. Duplicate CDR3 protein sequences are folded into a single record with the most common DNA and genes. TCRdb, not the original authors, processed these V and J calls. This sample holds 20,000 to 25,000 distinct CDR3 sequences; approximately 70% were observed only once. Of the sample, around 3.8% is held by the ten largest clones.

The sample's treatment or condition label is to be understood as: roughly 10-day PBMC culture with coronavirus spike peptide pools or control peptides (ViraFEST assay). The ViraFEST assay, used in the study, expanded antigen-specific T cells with peptide pools and then identified the expanded clonotypes through TCR sequencing. The positive SARS-CoV-2 PCR tests of the convalescent patients were dated from March to December 2020, before the Alpha, Beta and Delta variants emerged in the United States. Each well held fewer than 2.5 million PBMCs cultured with roughly 9.2 ug/ml peptide pools in IMDM containing around 5% human AB serum and roughly 9.3 IU/ml IL-2. On days 3 and 7, half of the culture medium was replaced with fresh IL-2-containing medium. Once the cells had been in culture for 10 days, the EasySep CD4+ T cell isolation kit was used to isolate CD4+ T cells by negative selection. Ficoll-Paque Plus gradient centrifugation was used to isolate PBMCs from whole blood, and the isolated PBMCs were then either used fresh or cryopreserved at -140C. Culture conditions were generally each tested in triplicate wells.

As concerns this clonotype: Its antigen target is currently unknown. No base qualities exist here, and no much larger clone lies one base off it.

The sequencing input was CD4+ T cells from blood, cultured in vitro. The source is a human donor who had recovered from COVID-19.

The DNA sequence follows: TGCAGTGCCGGGACGGGGAGGACGGAGCAGTACTTC. This yields the protein CSAGTGRTEQYF. The receptor chain draws on TRBV20-1 and TRBJ2-7; the D gene is perhaps TRBD2, on 6 matching bases. V sheds 6 bases and J sheds 7 bases, leaving 16 bases between their ends. The CDR3 spans 12 residues, from the cysteine through the phenylalanine. Just CDR3 DNA is preserved here, 36 bases in frame from base 1. CDR1 and CDR2 are drawn from the germline V gene (reference sequence): DFQATT, SNEGSKA.